The 30 T cell receptor beta chains below come from one sample, sequenced in a study of blood T cell repertoires in COVID-19. Here immunoSEQ multiplex PCR was the method, and the copy in TCRdb shows in-frame clones only, minus some. The sample records about 120,000 clones, around 87% being singletons. The sample comprised peripheral blood. The origin of the receptors is a woman aged 70-85 years with acute or convalescent COVID-19.

The chain joins TRBV6-5 to TRBJ2-1, with D tentatively TRBD2 (6 bases). The germline V gene has CDR1 MNHEY and CDR2 SVGAGI. V was clipped by 0 bases and J by 4 bases, with 10 bases between them. This CDR3 comprises 15 residues. Here the CDR3 DNA reads TGTGCCAGCAGTTACTCTATTGGGGGGTACAATGAGCAGTTCTTC. Protein product: CASSYSIGGYNEQFF.

The chain recombines TRBV6-6 with TRBJ2-1, with 9 bases fitting TRBD1. CDR1 is MNHNY, CDR2 SVGAGI, per germline (reference sequence). This CDR3 comprises 15 residues. J lost 9 bases, V lost 2 bases, and 8 bases had no gene match. The CDR3 DNA reads TGTGCCAGCAGTTACACGACAGGGGGAGGCGTTGAGCAGTTCTTC. Encoded protein: CASSYTTGGGVEQFF.

The V gene is TRBV28, the J gene TRBJ1-5; D is uncertain. V shed 1 base and J shed 10 bases, with 14 bases lying between them. Germline CDR1 reads MDHEN; CDR2 reads SYDVKM. The CDR3 runs 14 residues. The CDR3 bases are TGTGCCAGCAGTTTATCGAACATCCTTAAACCCCAGCATTTT. It translates to CASSLSNILKPQHF. The variable domain in full, completed from reference TRBV28 and TRBJ1-5, reads DVKVTQSSRYLVKRTGEKVFLECVQDMDHENMFWYRQDPGLGLRLIYFSYDVKMKEKGDIPEGYSVSREKKERFSLILESASTNQTSMYLCASSLSNILKPQHFGDGTRLSIL.

The chain couples TRBV24-1 to TRBJ2-2, with TRBD1 matching over 10 bases. The length of the CDR3 is 16 residues. Germline lookup yields CDR1 KGHDR and CDR2 SFDVKD. V gave up 7 bases and J gave up 0 bases; unmatched junction bases: 4. CDR3 residues: CATSAGQGSNTGELFF. The CDR3 region has the DNA TGTGCCACCAGCGCGGGACAGGGGTCGAACACCGGGGAGCTGTTTTTT.

This CDR3 reads CASSPLAGPPYEQYF. CDR3 nucleotides: TGTGCCAGCAGCCCACTAGCGGGCCCTCCCTACGAGCAGTACTTC. V is TRBV5-4 and J is TRBJ2-7; 9 nucleotides line up with TRBD2. CDR3 size: 15 residues. With 4 bases clipped from V and 2 bases from J, the junction kept 7 bases outside the gene matches. CDR1 and CDR2 (germline): SGHNT, YYREEE (reference sequence).

The chain uses TRBV3-1 (or the pseudogene TRBV3-2) and TRBJ1-1; a weak D match, TRBD1 (6 bases). Trimming removed 1 base at V and 1 base at J, with 13 bases between. CDR1 LGHDT and CDR2 YNNKEL come from the germline V gene (reference sequence). This CDR3 is built from 16 residues. CDR3 loop: CASSQGTGMANTEAFF. The CDR3 bases are TGTGCCAGCAGCCAAGGAACAGGGATGGCGAACACTGAAGCTTTCTTT.

The chain couples TRBV28 to TRBJ1-6; no definite D call. Germline V gene sequence: CDR1 MDHEN, CDR2 SYDVKM. The CDR3 is made up of 15 amino acids. V dropped 6 bases and J dropped 3 bases, with 12 bases sitting between them. This chain's CDR3 is CASSSAGVYNSPLHF. CDR3 in DNA: TGTGCCAGCAGCAGCGCCGGGGTCTATAATTCACCCCTCCACTTT.

The chain uses TRBV6-6 and TRBJ2-1, with a possible D match to TRBD1 (6 bases). The germline V gene has CDR1 MNHNY and CDR2 SVGAGI (reference sequence). V lost 6 bases and J lost 8, with 20 bases in between. The CDR3 length is 15 residues. The CDR3 here is CASRAQGYLSDEQFF. CDR3 sequence (DNA): TGTGCCAGCAGAGCACAGGGTTATCTATCCGATGAGCAGTTCTTC.

The CDR3: CASSQGSGSYGYTF. In DNA form, the CDR3 reads TGTGCCAGCAGCCAAGGCAGCGGGAGTTATGGCTACACCTTC. This chain joins TRBV3-1 (or the pseudogene TRBV3-2) and TRBJ1-2; D not resolved. CDR1 is LGHDT and CDR2 is YNNKEL in the germline V gene (reference sequence). The CDR3 spans 14 residues. V shed 1 base and J shed 5 bases, with 11 bases lying between them.

The V gene is TRBV11-1, the J gene TRBJ1-1; D uncertain. The CDR3 loop spans 13 amino acids. Germline V gene data show CDR1 as SGHAT and CDR2 as FQDESV (reference sequence). V dropped 2 bases and J dropped 1 base, with 5 bases sitting between them. In DNA form, the CDR3 reads TGTGCCAGCAGCTTAAACAGGAACACTGAAGCTTTCTTT. It codes for CASSLNRNTEAFF.

This clone appeared a single time. CDR3 sequence: CASSLAAGLGTEAFF. The DNA for the CDR3 is TGTGCCAGCAGCTTGGCGGCGGGGTTGGGCACTGAAGCTTTCTTT. The chain has TRBV5-5 and TRBJ1-1; no clear D. The CDR3 consists of 15 residues. Germline CDR1 reads SGHKS; CDR2 reads YYEKEE (reference sequence). Trimming took off 0 bases at V and 4 bases at J, with 13 bases between the two ends.

The V and J genes are TRBV11-3 and TRBJ1-2, with D possibly being TRBD1 (6 bases). Germline loops: CDR1 SGHNT, CDR2 YENEEA. V lost 5 bases to trimming and J lost 1 base, with 20 bases between them. The CDR3 is made up of 17 amino acids. The CDR3 DNA is TGTGCCAGCAGCACCACCCCAGCCGGGGGGCTTAACTATGGCTACACCTTC. This encodes CASSTTPAGGLNYGYTF.

This chain uses TRBV2 with TRBJ1-1; D remains ambiguous. The CDR3 covers 14 residues. CDR1 is SNHLY and CDR2 is FYNNEI in the germline V gene. V was pared by 1 base and J by 7 bases, with 13 bases between. The chain's CDR3 is CASSEGSGSREAFF. CDR3 nucleotide sequence: TGTGCCAGCAGTGAAGGGTCAGGTTCACGTGAAGCTTTCTTT.

The chain recombines TRBV6-6 with TRBJ2-5; 10 nucleotides align to TRBD2. From germline, CDR1 is MNHNY and CDR2 SVGAGI (reference sequence). The CDR3 runs 17 residues. The J segment lost 0 bases and the V segment lost 5 bases, leaving 9 bases of the junction unmatched. Here the CDR3 DNA reads TGTGCCAGCAGTCGACGCCGGACTAGCGGTTACCAAGAGACCCAGTACTTC. Its protein product is CASSRRRTSGYQETQYF.

This clone showed up just a few times. The CDR3, as DNA: TGTGCCTGGAGTTCGTTCATGGGAGGGCGCGCTGGAAACACCATATATTTT. This codes for CAWSSFMGGRAGNTIYF. This chain links TRBV30 with TRBJ1-3, with D unclear. The CDR3 covers 17 residues. Germline V CDR1 and CDR2: GTSNPN, SVGIG (reference sequence). V was clipped by 2 bases and J by 2 bases, with 19 bases between them.

The V call is TRBV7-8, the J call TRBJ1-5; TRBD1 agrees at 8 bases. Germline V gives CDR1 SGHVS, CDR2 FQNEAQ. V trimming: 0 bases; J trimming: 1 base; junction bases outside the gene matches: 5. The CDR3 contains 17 residues. CDR3 bases: TGTGCCAGCAGCTTAGCAGGAACAGGGGGAAGCAATCAGCCCCAGCATTTT. Translation: CASSLAGTGGSNQPQHF.

The J gene is TRBJ1-1, the V gene TRBV5-6; 7 nucleotides line up with TRBD1. Germline V lookup: CDR1 SGHDT, CDR2 YYEEEE. The CDR3 is 14 residues long. V trimming: 6 bases; J trimming: 0 bases; junction bases outside the gene matches: 5. This chain's CDR3 is CASTFDRVNTEAFF. The DNA for the CDR3 is TGTGCCAGCACCTTTGACAGGGTGAACACTGAAGCTTTCTTT.

CDR3 bases: TGTGCCAGCAGCCAAGATAGCCAGGGGAGCCAGCCCCAGCATTTT. Protein: CASSQDSQGSQPQHF. This chain uses TRBV3-1 (or the pseudogene TRBV3-2) with TRBJ1-5, with TRBD1 as a possible D gene (6 bases). V was shortened by 0 bases and J by 7 bases, with 13 bases between the two germline ends. The CDR3 contains 15 residues. Germline lookup yields CDR1 LGHDT and CDR2 YNNKEL (reference sequence).

This chain uses TRBV6-9 with TRBJ1-1; the match to TRBD1 covers 8 bases. The germline gives CDR1 MNHGY, CDR2 SVAAGI. This CDR3 has 17 amino acids. Trimming removed 5 bases from V and 1 base from J; junction bases left unmatched: 12. The CDR3 DNA follows: TGTGCCAGCAGTAACGCGGCAGGGGGCCCTTGGAACACTGAAGCTTTCTTT. Translating gives CASSNAAGGPWNTEAFF.

The chain is built from TRBV10-1 and TRBJ2-1; 9 positions match TRBD2. The CDR3 runs 14 residues. With 8 bases clipped from V and 5 bases from J, the junction kept 7 bases outside the gene matches. Germline CDR1 and CDR2: WNHNN and SYGVQD (reference sequence). CDR3 region: CASSVSGGDNEQFF. The CDR3 DNA sequence: TGCGCCAGCTCCGTTAGCGGGGGTGACAATGAGCAGTTCTTC.

About this clone itself: This sample includes further DNA sequences coding for the same CDR3. This sequence joins TRBV2 and TRBJ2-2, with TRBD2 matching 10 bases. Germline V lookup: CDR1 SNHLY, CDR2 FYNNEI. Trimming took 2 bases from V and 2 from J; bases not matched to a gene: 8. The CDR3 totals 18 residues. DNA of the CDR3: TGTGCCAGCAGTGAAATTGGCCTAGCGGGGGCAAACACCGGGGAGCTGTTTTTT. It encodes CASSEIGLAGANTGELFF.

This sequence joins TRBV2 and TRBJ1-5; D not resolved. V lost 6 bases, J lost 5 bases, and 11 bases lay in between. From germline, CDR1 is SNHLY and CDR2 FYNNEI. The CDR3 spans 13 residues. The CDR3 spells CASRRSTDQPQHF. Written as DNA, the CDR3 is TGTGCCAGCAGGCGAAGCACGGATCAGCCCCAGCATTTT. The whole variable domain, filled in from reference TRBV2 and TRBJ1-5, reads EPEVTQTPSHQVTQMGQEVILRCVPISNHLYFYWYRQILGQKVEFLVSFYNNEISEKSEIFDDQFSVERPDGSNFTLKIRSTKLEDSAMYFCASRRSTDQPQHFGDGTRLSIL.

The rearrangement uses TRBV2 and TRBJ1-4; 10 positions agree with TRBD1. The CDR3 runs 16 residues. Germline loops: CDR1 SNHLY, CDR2 FYNNEI. V lost 5 bases and J lost 4; bases outside the gene matches: 7. The CDR3 loop reads CASSFDRGRGNEKLFF. The CDR3, as DNA: TGTGCCAGCAGTTTTGACAGGGGGCGGGGTAATGAAAAACTGTTTTTT.

This rearrangement joins TRBV11-2 to TRBJ1-2, with 8 bases fitting TRBD1. Germline V CDR1 and CDR2: SGHAT, FQNNGV. There are 13 residues in the CDR3. The trim removed 2 bases at V and 10 bases at J, leaving 6 bases unmatched. The CDR3 sequence is CASSLSGGEAYTF. The CDR3 DNA reads TGTGCCAGCAGCTTATCAGGGGGCGAAGCCTACACCTTC.

V and J are TRBV7-2 and TRBJ2-5; possibly TRBD2 for D (5 bases). The CDR3 totals 13 residues. With 5 bases removed from V and 5 bases from J, the gap between germline ends came to 12 bases. Germline V CDR1 and CDR2: SGHTA, FQGNSA. CDR3 nucleotides: TGTGCCAGCAGCCTTACTAGGAAGGAGACCCAGTACTTC. Protein product: CASSLTRKETQYF.

The chain recombines TRBV9 with TRBJ1-1; no clear D. Germline V CDR1 and CDR2: SGDLS, YYNGEE. The ends were cut back, 3 bases at V and 7 bases at J, with 13 bases in the middle. The CDR3 is 13 amino acids. CDR3 in amino acids: CASSAGLGSEAFF. CDR3 nucleotide sequence: TGTGCCAGCAGCGCCGGGCTGGGGAGTGAAGCTTTCTTT. Using reference TRBV9 and TRBJ1-1 for the parts outside the CDR3, the full variable domain is DSGVTQTPKHLITATGQRVTLRCSPRSGDLSVYWYQQSLDQGLQFLIQYYNGEERAKGNILERFSAQQFPDLHSELNLSSLELGDSALYFCASSAGLGSEAFFGQGTRLTVV.

The gene calls are TRBV11-2 and TRBJ2-7, with a possible D match to TRBD1 (6 bases). The CDR3 is 13 amino acids. Germline assignment: CDR1 SGHAT and CDR2 FQNNGV. The germline V and J ends were trimmed by 3 bases and 1 base, with 7 bases remaining between them. The CDR3 DNA reads as TGTGCCAGCAGCTTCGGACAGTCCTACGAGCAGTACTTC. Amino acid sequence: CASSFGQSYEQYF.

This clone was recorded only once. The V and J genes are TRBV28 and TRBJ1-1, with D maybe TRBD1 (5 bases). The V and J ends lost 4 bases and 4 bases respectively, with 10 bases between them. The CDR3 totals 13 residues. Germline CDR1 MDHEN, CDR2 SYDVKM. This chain's CDR3 is CASSWRRATEAFF. CDR3 bases: TGTGCCAGCAGTTGGCGCAGGGCCACTGAAGCTTTCTTT.

The chain has TRBV12-2 and TRBJ2-7; TRBD1 was called by the table and not checked on the DNA. TRBV12-2 is reported as a pseudogene. CDR3 size: 16 residues. The DNA for the CDR3 is TGTGCAAGTCGCTTAAAGAGTGGACAGGGTCCCTACGAGCAGTACTTC. This sequence encodes CASRLKSGQGPYEQYF.

The chain joins TRBV5-6 to TRBJ2-3; TRBD1 might be the D (6 bases). CDR3 size: 13 residues. The germline gives CDR1 SGHDT, CDR2 YYEEEE. The V gene lost 3 bases and the J gene lost 1 base, with 6 bases spanning the gap. CDR3 region: CASSWTGTDTQYF. The CDR3 region has the DNA TGTGCCAGCAGCTGGACAGGCACAGATACGCAGTATTTT.